This T cell receptor (beta chain) originates from a study of PD-1 blockade in classical Hodgkin lymphoma. The assay was immunoSEQ multiplex PCR, and TCRdb's table has in-frame clones only and misses some. In the table there are around 15,000 clones, roughly four fifths of which are singletons. Germline trimming cut 4 bases from V and 11 bases from J; bases unmatched to any gene: 11. The germline CDR1 and CDR2 sequences are SGHKS and YYEKEE (reference sequence). The CDR3 is 15 residues long. As to time point: cycle 4 day 1 (C4D1), after 6 weeks of nivolumab. In every patient, relapse followed autologous stem cell transplantation, while exposure to brentuximab vedotin differed. Findings and limits, study-wide: Complete responders entered with baseline diversity on par with newly diagnosed patients, the results showed. CD4+ TCR diversity rose significantly by C4D1, and CD8+ TCR diversity did not. Reports indicated that newly diagnosed patients had lower baseline TCR diversity than healthy donors did.

With regard to this clone: What it recognizes is unknown.

The specimen was peripheral blood mononuclear cells (PBMCs), collected before the fourth cycle of nivolumab. The sequence derives from a human donor with classical Hodgkin lymphoma. The chain links TRBV5-5 to TRBJ2-7; 14 bases align to TRBD2. CDR3 nucleotides: TGTGCCAGCAGCCCACCCGGGGGACTAGCGGGGGTGGAGTACTTC. This encodes CASSPPGGLAGVEYF.